The entry below gives a single T cell receptor beta chain sequence along with its context. Its antigen remains unidentified. These data are taken from a study of graft-versus-host responses after intestinal transplantation. Study information: Recipients uniformly received anti-thymocyte globulin induction, followed by tacrolimus and steroids for roughly three years. Findings and limits, study-wide: Researchers found peak circulating GvH clone levels linked to early post-transplant HvG declines.

The V end was cut by 2 bases, the J end by 0 bases, with 8 bases between. Germline V gene data show CDR1 as WNHNN and CDR2 as SYGVQD (reference sequence). This CDR3 region has 15 residues. Using immunoSEQ multiplex PCR, the repertoire was profiled, and TCRdb retains in-frame clones only, with some absent. The sample gives some 97,000 clones, roughly 90% of which show up once; more than 0.75% is in the top ten. This specimen consisted of unstimulated CD4+ T cells sorted from spleen or lymph node cells, obtained before transplant. The source of this sequence is a human donor who was the organ donor for an intestinal transplant. This chain connects TRBV10-1 to TRBJ2-1; no clear D. The CDR3 region is CASSEASSSYNEQFF. CDR3 nucleotide sequence: TGCGCCAGCAGTGAGGCCAGCAGCTCCTACAATGAGCAGTTCTTC.